This T cell receptor (beta chain) appears in the sequencing data of a study of blood T cell repertoires in COVID-19. Generated by immunoSEQ multiplex PCR, the TCRdb table keeps only in-frame clones and is missing some. This repertoire shows about 240,000 clones, 83% found once; its top ten account for 3% to 4%. Concerning this clone itself: Different DNA sequences within this sample yield the same CDR3.

Germline CDR1 reads SEHNR; CDR2 reads FQNEAQ (reference sequence). V was trimmed by 5 bases and J by 3 bases, leaving 3 bases between them. The CDR3 consists of 11 residues. The sample comprised PBMCs or T cells enriched from blood (not recorded which). This TCR derives from a woman aged 40-49 years who had been exposed to COVID-19. The genes are TRBV7-9 and TRBJ2-3, with no clear D. CDR3 region: CASSPTDTQYF. As DNA, the CDR3 is TGTGCCAGCAGCCCGACAGATACGCAGTATTTT.